One TCR beta chain is described in this entry. The CDR3 spans 15 residues. Germline V gives CDR1 LGHNA, CDR2 YNFKEQ. V was shortened by 3 bases and J by 0 bases, with 11 bases between the two germline ends. This sample was included in a study of patients and donors after allogeneic stem cell transplantation. TCRdb processed the RT-PCR reads anew with MiXCR; each CDR3 protein has one entry. The sample records a few hundred thousand distinct CDR3 sequences, roughly 14% being singletons. The TCR originated in a human donor who was either an allogeneic HSCT recipient or a stem cell or donor lymphocyte infusion donor (not recorded which). It is not recorded whose cells these are; they may come from a transplant donor. This chain joins TRBV4-2 and TRBJ1-2, with D perhaps matching TRBD1 (5 bases). Sequencing input: blood, either unsorted or a sorted T cell fraction (not recorded which). The DNA of the CDR3 is TGTGCCAGCAGCCAGGAAGTAGGGGCTAACTATGGCTACACCTTC. This encodes CASSQEVGANYGYTF.